This T cell receptor beta chain was sequenced during a study of T cell changes during pregnancy in multiple sclerosis (dated by TCRdb to between 2018 and 2021). Regarding the research as a whole: The study examined how the T cell repertoire changed over the course of pregnancy in women with multiple sclerosis.

Library method: the immunoSEQ multiplex PCR assay. As stored in TCRdb, this immuneACCESS dataset retains in-frame rearrangements with V and J assigned. A fraction of the clones does not appear; measured against another copy, unresolved V genes explain less than half of the discrepancy, and the remainder lacks a known reason. The sample has under 70,000 clones on record, around 90% of them singletons. The biggest ten clones account for 0.29% of the sample. The CDR3 contains 13 residues, cysteine and phenylalanine counted. Only the CDR3 part of the read is kept: 39 bases, read in frame from the first base. The germline V gene sets CDR1 to MNHEY and CDR2 to SVGAGI. Trimming leaves V shorter by 5 bases and J shorter by 7 bases, with the junction holding 4 bases beyond the gene matches. About this clone itself: Its cognate antigen has yet to be identified. No base-level quality is on record; no much larger clone is a single base apart.

The source material was CD4+ T cells from peripheral blood mononuclear cells, sampled after pregnancy. This TCR came from a female donor with multiple sclerosis, enrolled in a pregnancy study. The chain uses TRBV6-5 and TRBJ1-2; TRBD1 lines up with 10 middle nucleotides. In nucleotides, the sequence is TGTGCCAGCAGTGCAGGGACAGGGGCTGGCTACACCTTC. Its product reads: CASSAGTGAGYTF.